Shown below are 2 T cell receptor beta chains from a single sample sequenced in a study of neurological immune-mediated disorders. TCRdb analysed the 5' RACE reads with MiXCR anew, one entry per CDR3 protein. The table includes around 28,000 distinct CDR3 sequences, 2% to 3% detected once. Sample: PBMCs. The receptors derive from a woman aged 50 to 65 with multiple sclerosis.

In its sample, this clonotype is medium-sized. The genes are TRBV14 and TRBJ2-1; D call uncertain. The germline CDR1 and CDR2 sequences are SGHDN and FVKESK. The CDR3 totals 11 residues. The V gene lost 5 bases and the J gene lost 7 bases, with 6 bases spanning the gap. CDR3 DNA sequence: TGTGCCAGCAGCTTCCGAAATGAGCAGTTCTTC. This codes for CASSFRNEQFF.

This clonotype was recorded at least ten times. This chain uses TRBV27 with TRBJ2-5, with TRBD2 matching over 7 bases. V shed 4 bases and J 5 bases; nucleotides not matched to a gene: 10. CDR1 and CDR2 (germline): MNHEY, SMNVEV (reference sequence). CDR3 length equals 15 residues. The CDR3 bases are TGTGCCAGCAGTTGGGGGGGAAGGGGCGTGGAGACCCAGTACTTC. It yields the protein CASSWGGRGVETQYF.